This T cell receptor (beta chain) comes out of a study of control samples from healthy donors and cancer patients. CDR1 SGHDT and CDR2 YYEEEE come from the germline V gene. This CDR3 is 11 amino acids long. With 3 bases removed from V and 4 bases from J, the gap between germline ends came to 4 bases. Data came from immunoSEQ multiplex PCR; TCRdb stores just in-frame clones and leaves some out. The sample holds roughly 160,000 clones, about 91% seen once. The TCR was taken from a woman in her 30s in good health. V and J are TRBV5-6 and TRBJ2-5; unclear D gene. Sequences were obtained from blood. The CDR3 DNA reads as TGTGCCAGCAGCTCAACAGAGACCCAGTACTTC. It codes for CASSSTETQYF.